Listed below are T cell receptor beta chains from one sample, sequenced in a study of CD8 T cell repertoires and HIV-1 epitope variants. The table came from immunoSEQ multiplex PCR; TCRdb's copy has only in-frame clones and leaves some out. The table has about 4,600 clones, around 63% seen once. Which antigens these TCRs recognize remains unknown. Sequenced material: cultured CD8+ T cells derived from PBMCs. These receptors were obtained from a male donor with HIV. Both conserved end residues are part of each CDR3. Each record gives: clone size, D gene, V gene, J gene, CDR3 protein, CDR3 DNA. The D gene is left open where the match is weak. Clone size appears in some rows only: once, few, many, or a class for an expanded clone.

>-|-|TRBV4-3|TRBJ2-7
CASSQDSVGEQYF
TGCGCCAGCAGCCAAGATAGCGTGGGGGAGCAGTACTTC
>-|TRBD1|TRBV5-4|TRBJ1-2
CASSLGQGDGYTF
TGTGCCAGCAGCTTGGGACAGGGTGACGGCTACACCTTC
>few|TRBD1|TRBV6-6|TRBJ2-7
CASSLTAGTGNYEQYF
TGTGCCAGCAGCCTTACAGCCGGGACAGGGAACTACGAGCAGTACTTC
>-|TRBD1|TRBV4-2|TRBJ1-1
CASSQRDRELTEAFF
TGTGCCAGCAGCCAACGGGACAGGGAACTAACTGAAGCTTTCTTT
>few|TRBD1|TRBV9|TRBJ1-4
CASSATGTGNEKLFF
TGTGCCAGCAGCGCGACCGGGACAGGGAATGAAAAACTGTTTTTT
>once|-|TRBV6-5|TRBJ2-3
CASSYETPTDTQYF
TGTGCCAGCAGTTACGAAACCCCCACAGATACGCAGTATTTT
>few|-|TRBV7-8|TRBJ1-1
CASSSTLGQNTEAFF
TGTGCCAGCAGTTCGACCTTGGGACAGAACACTGAAGCTTTCTTT
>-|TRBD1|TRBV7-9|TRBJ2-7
CASSLKFGQGAHEQYF
TGTGCCAGCAGCTTAAAGTTTGGGCAGGGGGCCCACGAGCAGTACTTC
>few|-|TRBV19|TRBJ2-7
CASGPAREQYF
TGTGCCAGTGGTCCAGCGCGGGAGCAGTACTTC
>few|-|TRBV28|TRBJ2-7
CASSLGGEQYF
TGTGCCAGCAGTTTAGGGGGAGAGCAGTACTTC
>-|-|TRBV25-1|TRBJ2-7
CASSPGRNEQYF
TGTGCCAGCAGCCCCGGCAGGAACGAGCAGTACTTC
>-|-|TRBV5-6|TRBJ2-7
CASSLLSGEQYF
TGTGCCAGCAGCCTCCTATCAGGCGAGCAGTACTTC
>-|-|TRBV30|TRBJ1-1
CAWMDKLGKAEAFF
TGTGCCTGGATGGACAAACTGGGTAAGGCTGAAGCTTTCTTT
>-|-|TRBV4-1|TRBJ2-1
CASSHYEDREQFF
TGCGCCAGCAGCCACTATGAAGATAGAGAGCAGTTCTTC
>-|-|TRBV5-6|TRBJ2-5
CASSLVRGQETQYF
TGTGCCAGCAGCTTGGTTCGCGGTCAAGAGACCCAGTACTTC
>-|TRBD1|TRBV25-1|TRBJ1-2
CASSEGRTGEDGYTF
TGTGCCAGCAGTGAAGGTAGGACAGGGGAAGATGGCTACACCTTC
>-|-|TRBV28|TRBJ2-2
CASSLDGGYEGTGELFF
TGTGCCAGCAGTCTCGACGGGGGTTATGAGGGGACCGGGGAGCTGTTTTTT
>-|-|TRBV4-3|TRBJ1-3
CASSQDRFSGNTIYF
TGCGCCAGCAGCCAAGACCGATTCTCTGGAAACACCATATATTTT
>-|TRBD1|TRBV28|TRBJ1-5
CASSLGTGNQPQHF
TGTGCCAGCAGTCTCGGGACAGGGAATCAGCCCCAGCATTTT
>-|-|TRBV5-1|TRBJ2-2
CASSGRGENTGELFF
TGCGCCAGCAGCGGGCGCGGTGAGAACACCGGGGAGCTGTTTTTT
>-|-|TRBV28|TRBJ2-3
CASSLIGDTDTQYF
TGTGCCAGCAGTTTGATAGGGGACACAGATACGCAGTATTTT
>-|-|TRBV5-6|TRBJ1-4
CASSSGLGDEKLFF
TGTGCCAGCAGCTCCGGACTCGGCGACGAAAAACTGTTTTTT
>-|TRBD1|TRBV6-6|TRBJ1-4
CASSYSTGPNGKLFF
TGTGCCAGCAGTTACTCGACAGGGCCTAATGGGAAACTGTTTTTT
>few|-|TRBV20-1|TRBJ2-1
CSAREPNSEFF
TGCAGTGCTAGAGAACCAAACTCGGAGTTCTTC
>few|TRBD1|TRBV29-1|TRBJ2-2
CSASSPTGGRTGELFF
TGCAGCGCTAGCTCTCCTACAGGGGGTCGCACCGGGGAGCTGTTTTTT
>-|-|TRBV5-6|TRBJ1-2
CASSLSPGYNYGYTF
TGTGCCAGCAGCTTGTCCCCAGGCTATAACTATGGCTACACCTTC
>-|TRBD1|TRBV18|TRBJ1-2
CASSPWGSQGGDYGYTF
TGTGCCAGCTCACCGTGGGGGAGTCAGGGGGGAGACTATGGCTACACCTTC
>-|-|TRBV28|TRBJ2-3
CASSYREPTDTQYF
TGTGCCAGCAGTTATCGGGAACCCACAGATACGCAGTATTTT
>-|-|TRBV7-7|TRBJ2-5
CASSFDVGAQETQYF
TGTGCCAGCAGCTTTGATGTGGGGGCACAAGAGACCCAGTACTTC
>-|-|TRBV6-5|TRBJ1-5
CASSVDTDNYQPQHF
TGTGCCAGCAGCGTAGACACCGACAACTATCAGCCCCAGCATTTT
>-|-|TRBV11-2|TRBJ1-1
CASSLGPAVEAFF
TGTGCCAGCAGCTTAGGGCCAGCCGTTGAAGCTTTCTTT
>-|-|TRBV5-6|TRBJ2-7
CASSLGQSSEQYF
TGTGCCAGCAGCTTGGGACAGTCCTCAGAGCAGTACTTC